This TCR beta chain appears in the sequencing data of a study of T cell responses to AZD1222 COVID-19 vaccine. Only one count was recorded for this clone. CDR3 length equals 16 residues. CDR1 is SGHTA, CDR2 FQGNSA, per germline. The V and J ends lost 4 bases and 6 bases, in that order; junction bases with no gene match: 4. Clones were sequenced by immunoSEQ multiplex PCR, and TCRdb holds only the in-frame ones, with some missing. Of approximately 76,000 clones in the sample, about 87% were seen once. Sequenced here: peripheral blood, sampled on day 0 of AZD1222 vaccination. The clonotype was recovered from an adult in good health. The V call is TRBV7-2, the J call TRBJ2-1, with 15 nucleotides matching TRBD2. This chain's CDR3 is CASSSGLAGGLNEQFF. The CDR3 DNA follows: TGTGCCAGCAGCTCAGGACTAGCGGGGGGGCTCAATGAGCAGTTCTTC.